Below are 28 T cell receptor beta chains sequenced from a single sample in a study of blood T cell repertoires in COVID-19. The protocol was immunoSEQ multiplex PCR, while the TCRdb copy is restricted to in-frame clones and leaves out a portion. This table has some 350,000 clones, around 90% appearing once. The source material was peripheral blood. These receptors came from a man aged 18 to 30 with active or convalescent COVID-19.

The chain recombines TRBV5-6 with TRBJ2-4; D not resolved. V was shortened by 5 bases and J by 3 bases, with 12 bases between the two germline ends. The germline V gene has CDR1 SGHDT and CDR2 YYEEEE. The CDR3 has 14 residues. CDR3 DNA sequence: TGTGCCAGCAGACTTTCAGGTGACAAAAACATTCAGTACTTC. It yields the protein CASRLSGDKNIQYF.

J is TRBJ1-1 and V is TRBV29-1, with 10 bases fitting TRBD1. With V trimmed by 7 bases and J by 2 bases, 7 bases remained unmatched. Germline-derived CDR1 and CDR2 are SQVTM and ANQGSEA. CDR3 size: 14 residues. CDR3 amino acids: CSGFGTGANTEAFF. Written as DNA, the CDR3 is TGCAGCGGTTTTGGGACAGGGGCTAACACTGAAGCTTTCTTT.

This chain links TRBV28 with TRBJ1-1; D gene ambiguous. The CDR3 length is 13 residues. Germline V CDR1 and CDR2: MDHEN, SYDVKM. V lost 8 bases, J lost 0 bases, and 10 bases lay in between. This CDR3 is CASSSVMNTEAFF. In DNA form, the CDR3 reads TGTGCCAGCTCCAGCGTCATGAACACTGAAGCTTTCTTT. The full variable domain, rest sourced from reference TRBV28 and TRBJ1-1, is DVKVTQSSRYLVKRTGEKVFLECVQDMDHENMFWYRQDPGLGLRLIYFSYDVKMKEKGDIPEGYSVSREKKERFSLILESASTNQTSMYLCASSSVMNTEAFFGQGTRLTVV.

V is TRBV3-1 (or the pseudogene TRBV3-2) and J is TRBJ2-7, with D perhaps TRBD2 (7 bases). Trimming left V 1 base short and J 2 bases short, with 12 bases between. The CDR3 covers 15 residues. Germline assignment: CDR1 LGHDT and CDR2 YNNKEL (reference sequence). CDR3 nucleotides: TGTGCCAGCAGCCAAGCCGCGGGGGCTACCTACGAGCAGTACTTC. Its translation is CASSQAAGATYEQYF.

The chain has TRBV6-5 and TRBJ1-1; 7 nucleotides agree with TRBD1. CDR1 is MNHEY and CDR2 is SVGAGI in the germline V gene. V shed 6 bases, J shed 1 base, and the junction held 5 bases outside the gene matches. The CDR3 sequence is 14 residues long. CDR3 nucleotides: TGTGCCAGCAGCAGGGGGGCAAAGAACACTGAAGCTTTCTTT. This encodes CASSRGAKNTEAFF.

The chain carries TRBV6-4 and TRBJ2-7; 14 nucleotides line up with TRBD2. Germline V gives CDR1 MRHNA, CDR2 SNTAGT. The CDR3 covers 19 residues. J was trimmed by 3 bases and V by 5 bases; bases with no gene match: 15. The CDR3 coding sequence is TGTGCCAGCAGTCTCAGGACTAGCGGGAGGCCGAAAATCAACTACGAGCAGTACTTC. Amino acid sequence: CASSLRTSGRPKINYEQYF.

The chain joins TRBV29-1 to TRBJ1-2; TRBD1 matches 7 bases. V lost 3 bases to trimming and J lost 7 bases; unmatched junction nucleotides: 8. Germline CDR1 SQVTM, CDR2 ANQGSEA. CDR3 size: 13 residues. The CDR3 spells CSVEGQTGAGYTF. The DNA for the CDR3 is TGCAGCGTTGAGGGGCAAACAGGGGCTGGCTACACCTTC.

This rearrangement joins TRBV5-6 to TRBJ2-1; D is perhaps TRBD1 (6 bases). Trimming removed 4 bases at V and 10 bases at J, with 21 bases between. Germline-derived CDR1 and CDR2 are SGHDT and YYEEEE. This CDR3 has 15 amino acids. CDR3 loop: CASSDPGTNYREQFF. CDR3 coding DNA: TGTGCCAGCAGCGACCCGGGGACAAACTACAGGGAGCAGTTCTTC.

The chain has TRBV4-1 and TRBJ1-5, with D uncertain. V was clipped by 4 bases and J by 3 bases, with 16 bases between them. Germline CDR1 and CDR2: MGHRA and YSYEKL. The length of the CDR3 is 16 residues. CDR3 nucleotides: TGCGCCAGCAGCCCCCGCGCGGGTGGAAACAATCAGCCCCAGCATTTT. Translating it yields CASSPRAGGNNQPQHF.

This clone was recorded a few times. This rearrangement joins TRBV11-2 to TRBJ2-7; D unresolved. Trimming took 1 base from V and 9 from J, leaving 13 bases between them. Germline V lookup: CDR1 SGHAT, CDR2 FQNNGV. The length of the CDR3 is 13 residues. The CDR3, as DNA: TGTGCCAGCAGCTTAGTCGGGTATGGTGGGCAGTACTTC. It specifies CASSLVGYGGQYF. Full variable domain (outside the CDR3, taken from reference TRBV11-2 and TRBJ2-7): EAGVAQSPRYKIIEKRQSVAFWCNPISGHATLYWYQQILGQGPKLLIQFQNNGVVDDSQLPKDRFSAERLKGVDSTLKIQPAKLEDSAVYLCASSLVGYGGQYFGPGTRLTVT.

J is TRBJ1-2 and V is TRBV12-3 or TRBV12-4; 9 nucleotides line up with TRBD1. CDR3 size: 13 residues. The V and J ends lost 5 bases and 4 bases, in that order; junction bases with no gene match: 2. The CDR3 coding sequence is TGTGCCAGCAGTACAGGGGGCGCCTATGGCTACACCTTC. It codes for CASSTGGAYGYTF.

The CDR3: CASSWGQGNTEAFF. In DNA form, the CDR3 reads TGTGCCAGCAGTTGGGGACAGGGGAACACTGAAGCTTTCTTT. The rearrangement uses TRBV27 and TRBJ1-1, with 9 nucleotides matching TRBD1. V lost 4 bases to trimming and J lost 1 base; unmatched junction nucleotides: 1. The V gene's germline CDR1 is MNHEY and CDR2 SMNVEV (reference sequence). The CDR3 length is 14 residues.

This chain links TRBV29-1 with TRBJ2-5; TRBD1 matches 7 bases. Germline V gene lookup returns CDR1 SQVTM and CDR2 ANQGSEA. The CDR3 is 17 amino acids. V was clipped by 0 bases and J by 2 bases; unmatched bases: 12. CDR3 protein: CSVEDSLSRDSQETQYF. The CDR3 DNA sequence: TGCAGCGTTGAAGATTCCCTTTCTCGGGACAGTCAAGAGACCCAGTACTTC.

The chain recombines TRBV28 with TRBJ2-7; the D is unclear. CDR1 MDHEN and CDR2 SYDVKM come from the germline V gene. The length of the CDR3 is 12 residues. Trimming removed 6 bases at V and 5 bases at J, with 11 bases between. The CDR3 coding sequence is TGTGCCAGCAGCCAGCTCCGGGACGAGCAGTACTTC. Protein product: CASSQLRDEQYF. The full variable domain, rest sourced from reference TRBV28 and TRBJ2-7, is DVKVTQSSRYLVKRTGEKVFLECVQDMDHENMFWYRQDPGLGLRLIYFSYDVKMKEKGDIPEGYSVSREKKERFSLILESASTNQTSMYLCASSQLRDEQYFGPGTRLTVT.

This clone has just one count. This chain connects TRBV19 to TRBJ1-2, with D maybe TRBD1 (6 bases). Trimming stripped 7 bases from V and 5 bases from J, with 14 bases between. This CDR3 contains 13 residues. From germline, CDR1 is LNHDA and CDR2 SQIVND (reference sequence). The CDR3 spells CASKAAGAYGYTF. The CDR3 DNA sequence: TGTGCCAGTAAGGCGGCAGGGGCTTATGGCTACACCTTC.

The chain carries TRBV19 and TRBJ2-7, with D possibly being TRBD2 (6 bases). The length of the CDR3 is 15 residues. CDR1 and CDR2 from the germline V gene are LNHDA and SQIVND (reference sequence). V gave up 4 bases and J gave up 7 bases, with 20 bases separating them. The CDR3 nucleotides are TGTGCCAGTAGTAGCTTAAGACAGACGGGGAGGGAGCAGTACTTC. This codes for CASSSLRQTGREQYF.

The V gene is TRBV9, the J gene TRBJ1-2; TRBD1 matches 8 bases. Trimming cost V 3 bases and J 3 bases; bases outside gene matches: 4. Germline loops: CDR1 SGDLS, CDR2 YYNGEE. The length of the CDR3 is 14 residues. CDR3 loop: CASSATGDHYGYTF. The DNA for the CDR3 is TGTGCCAGCAGCGCGACAGGGGACCACTATGGCTACACCTTC.

V usage is TRBV28 and J usage is TRBJ2-2; TRBD1 matches at 9 bases. CDR3 size: 17 residues. The ends lost 6 bases at V and 2 bases at J; junction bases unmatched: 10. Per the germline V gene, CDR1 is MDHEN and CDR2 is SYDVKM. The CDR3 reads CASSNQRDRVNTGELFF. CDR3 coding DNA: TGTGCCAGCAGCAACCAACGGGACAGGGTTAACACCGGGGAGCTGTTTTTT.

The chain carries TRBV7-8 and TRBJ1-5; weak D call: TRBD1 (6 bases). Per germline, CDR1 SGHVS and CDR2 FQNEAQ. V lost 5 bases, J lost 0 bases, and 11 bases lay in between. This CDR3 has 15 amino acids. The CDR3 reads CASSRRTDSNQPQHF. CDR3 sequence (DNA): TGTGCCAGCAGCAGGAGGACAGATAGCAATCAGCCCCAGCATTTT.

Remarks on this clone: An end of the junction differs from the germline gene, which may be a read error. The chain employs TRBV19 and TRBJ1-5, with D possibly being TRBD1 (6 bases). The CDR3 covers 15 residues. Germline V gives CDR1 LNHDA, CDR2 SQIVND (reference sequence). For the CDR3, the DNA is TGTGCCAGTAGGATAGGACAGTCAAACAATCAGCCCCAGCATTTT. This encodes CASRIGQSNNQPQHF.

The chain has TRBV2 and TRBJ2-7; a weak D match, TRBD1 (5 bases). V lost 6 bases to trimming and J lost 5 bases, with 11 bases between them. Germline V gene lookup returns CDR1 SNHLY and CDR2 FYNNEI. The CDR3 spans 12 residues. In DNA, the CDR3 is TGTGCCAGCAGGCAAGACAGCCACGAGCAGTACTTC. Translated, it gives CASRQDSHEQYF.

This chain uses TRBV6-5 with TRBJ1-6, with D unclear. V lost 1 base, J lost 9 bases, and 16 bases lay in between. The germline V gene has CDR1 MNHEY and CDR2 SVGAGI. The CDR3 is made up of 16 amino acids. CDR3 DNA sequence: TGTGCCAGCAGTTACTATCGGAGTACCTTGGGTTCACCCCTCCACTTT. Amino acids: CASSYYRSTLGSPLHF.

The chain is built from TRBV19 and TRBJ1-2, with D tentatively TRBD1 (5 bases). Trimming removed 7 bases from V and 8 bases from J, with 17 bases in between. Germline loops: CDR1 LNHDA, CDR2 SQIVND (reference sequence). This CDR3 has 13 amino acids. CDR3 coding DNA: TGTGCCAGTAAGGGGTCAGCTCAAGGAGGCTACACCTTC. As protein: CASKGSAQGGYTF.

This clone showed up just once. V gene TRBV3-1 (or the pseudogene TRBV3-2) combines with J gene TRBJ2-7; 7 bases line up with TRBD1. The CDR3 loop spans 15 amino acids. The germline gives CDR1 LGHDT, CDR2 YNNKEL (reference sequence). V lost 4 bases and J lost 3; bases outside the gene matches: 9. The CDR3, as DNA: TGTGCCAGCAGCCTTGAGACAGGGTTTAGCTACGAGCAGTACTTC. Translating it yields CASSLETGFSYEQYF.

This rearrangement joins TRBV3-1 (or the pseudogene TRBV3-2) to TRBJ2-7; TRBD2 matches at 12 bases. V shed 3 bases and J 1 base; nucleotides not matched to a gene: 4. The CDR3 length is 16 residues. Germline CDR1 is LGHDT and CDR2 is YNNKEL (reference sequence). CDR3 in amino acids: CASSHTSGRRSYEQYF. CDR3 nucleotide sequence: TGTGCCAGCAGCCACACTAGCGGGAGGAGGTCCTACGAGCAGTACTTC.

The genes are TRBV7-9 and TRBJ2-6, with TRBD2 matching over 8 bases. Trimming removed 7 bases from V and 0 bases from J; junction bases left unmatched: 5. Germline V gives CDR1 SEHNR, CDR2 FQNEAQ (reference sequence). The CDR3 loop spans 16 amino acids. As DNA, the CDR3 is TGTGCCAGCACCGCGGGGGGAAACTCTGGGGCCAACGTCCTGACTTTC. Its translation is CASTAGGNSGANVLTF.

The chain employs TRBV27 and TRBJ1-5; unclear D gene. This CDR3 contains 12 residues. Per germline, CDR1 MNHEY and CDR2 SMNVEV (reference sequence). Trimming removed 5 bases at V and 0 bases at J, with 2 bases between. DNA of the CDR3: TGTGCCAGCAGTCATAGCAATCAGCCCCAGCATTTT. Residues: CASSHSNQPQHF.

This clone was counted a single time. For the CDR3, the DNA is TGTGCCAGTAGTATATTCGACACCGGGGAGCTGTTTTTT. This sequence encodes CASSIFDTGELFF. The J gene is TRBJ2-2, the V gene TRBV19; D uncertain. The CDR3 totals 13 residues. Germline V CDR1 and CDR2: LNHDA, SQIVND (reference sequence). The germline V and J ends were trimmed by 2 bases and 3 bases, with 4 bases remaining between them.